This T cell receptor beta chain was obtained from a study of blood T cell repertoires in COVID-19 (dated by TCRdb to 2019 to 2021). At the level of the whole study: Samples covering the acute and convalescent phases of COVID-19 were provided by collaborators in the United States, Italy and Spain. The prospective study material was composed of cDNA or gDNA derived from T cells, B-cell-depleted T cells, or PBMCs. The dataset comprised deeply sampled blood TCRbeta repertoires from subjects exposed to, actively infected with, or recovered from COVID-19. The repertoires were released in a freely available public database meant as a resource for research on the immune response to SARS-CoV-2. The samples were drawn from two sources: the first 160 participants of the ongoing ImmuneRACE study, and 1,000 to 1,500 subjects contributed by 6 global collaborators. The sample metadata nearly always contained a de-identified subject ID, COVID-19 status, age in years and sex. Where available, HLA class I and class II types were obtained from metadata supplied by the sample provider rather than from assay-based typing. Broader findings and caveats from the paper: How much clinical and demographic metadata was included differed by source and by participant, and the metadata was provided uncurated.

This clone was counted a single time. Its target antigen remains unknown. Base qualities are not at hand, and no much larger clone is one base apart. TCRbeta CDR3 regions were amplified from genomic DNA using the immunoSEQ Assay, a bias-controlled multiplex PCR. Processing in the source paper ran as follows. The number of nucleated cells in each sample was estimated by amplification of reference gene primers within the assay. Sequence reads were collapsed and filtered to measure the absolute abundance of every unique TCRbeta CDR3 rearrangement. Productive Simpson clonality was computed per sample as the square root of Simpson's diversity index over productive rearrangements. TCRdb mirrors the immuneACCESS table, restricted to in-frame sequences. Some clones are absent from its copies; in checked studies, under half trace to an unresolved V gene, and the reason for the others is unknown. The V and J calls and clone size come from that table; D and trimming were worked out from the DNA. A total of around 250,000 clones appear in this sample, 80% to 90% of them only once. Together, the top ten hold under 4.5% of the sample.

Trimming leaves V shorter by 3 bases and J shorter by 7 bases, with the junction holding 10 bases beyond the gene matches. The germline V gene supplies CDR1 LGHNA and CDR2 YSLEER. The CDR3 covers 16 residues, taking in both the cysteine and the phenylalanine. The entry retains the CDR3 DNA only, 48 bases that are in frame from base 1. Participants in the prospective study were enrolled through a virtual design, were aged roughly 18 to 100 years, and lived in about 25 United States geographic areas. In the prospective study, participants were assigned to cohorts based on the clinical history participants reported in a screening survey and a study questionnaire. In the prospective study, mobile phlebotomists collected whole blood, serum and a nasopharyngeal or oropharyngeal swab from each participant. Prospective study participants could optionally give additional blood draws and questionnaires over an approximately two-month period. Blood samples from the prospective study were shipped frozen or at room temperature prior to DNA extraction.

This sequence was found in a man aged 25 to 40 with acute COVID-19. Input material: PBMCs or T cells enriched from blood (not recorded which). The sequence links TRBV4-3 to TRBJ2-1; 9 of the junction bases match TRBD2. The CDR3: CASSQGIAGARNEQFF. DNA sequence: TGCGCCAGCAGCCAGGGGATAGCGGGAGCAAGGAATGAGCAGTTCTTC.